What follows are 10 T cell receptor beta chains derived from one specimen sequenced in a study of cytomegalovirus exposure and HLA in healthy donors. Produced via immunoSEQ multiplex PCR; TCRdb's table is partial and in-frame only. Here the sample spans about 280,000 clones, about 86% being singletons. The specimen sequenced was PBMCs. The receptors were gathered from a woman younger than 30 in good health and CMV-seronegative.

V usage is TRBV9 and J usage is TRBJ2-7; 7 positions agree with TRBD1. Germline V gene sequence: CDR1 SGDLS, CDR2 YYNGEE. The junction had 7 bases not matched to a gene; V was cut back by 4 bases and J by 3 bases. This CDR3 has 14 residues. The CDR3 sequence is CASSHRGQFYEQYF. CDR3 DNA: TGTGCCAGCAGCCACAGGGGACAGTTCTACGAGCAGTACTTC. The complete variable domain, with remaining parts taken from reference TRBV9 and TRBJ2-7, reads DSGVTQTPKHLITATGQRVTLRCSPRSGDLSVYWYQQSLDQGLQFLIQYYNGEERAKGNILERFSAQQFPDLHSELNLSSLELGDSALYFCASSHRGQFYEQYFGPGTRLTVT.

V and J are TRBV11-3 and TRBJ1-1; TRBD1 matches 11 bases. Trimming took 5 bases from V and 5 from J; bases not matched to a gene: 4. Germline V lookup: CDR1 SGHNT, CDR2 YENEEA. The CDR3 extends over 14 amino acids. CDR3 nucleotide sequence: TGTGCCAGCAGCGTGGACAGGGGGCTTACTGAAGCTTTCTTT. It specifies CASSVDRGLTEAFF.

This clone was observed a single time. The rearrangement uses TRBV5-1 and TRBJ1-1; 7 bases agree with TRBD1. V shed 2 bases, J shed 4 bases, and the junction held 5 bases outside the gene matches. CDR1 is SGHRS and CDR2 is YFSETQ in the germline V gene. This CDR3 has 14 residues. CDR3 region: CASSLGQAFTEAFF. The CDR3 DNA reads TGCGCCAGCAGCTTAGGACAGGCTTTCACTGAAGCTTTCTTT. Drawing the rest from reference TRBV5-1 and TRBJ1-1, the complete variable domain is KAGVTQTPRYLIKTRGQQVTLSCSPISGHRSVSWYQQTPGQGLQFLFEYFSETQRNKGNFPGRFSGRQFSNSRSEMNVSTLELGDSALYLCASSLGQAFTEAFFGQGTRLTVV.

This chain uses TRBV2 with TRBJ2-3; D is undetermined. Trimming removed 6 bases from V and 11 bases from J, with 9 bases in between. Germline CDR1 SNHLY, CDR2 FYNNEI. This CDR3 region has 10 residues. The CDR3 DNA reads as TGTGCCAGCAGAGCAAACTTGCAGTATTTT. Translating gives CASRANLQYF.

The rearrangement joins TRBV27 to TRBJ2-1, with D possibly being TRBD1 (7 bases). This CDR3 has 14 residues. Germline V gene lookup returns CDR1 MNHEY and CDR2 SMNVEV (reference sequence). The ends were cut back, 10 bases at V and 6 bases at J, with 19 bases in the middle. The CDR3 sequence: CATQRRRDSNEQFF. The CDR3 DNA sequence: TGTGCCACCCAGAGAAGGCGGGACAGCAATGAGCAGTTCTTC.

The chain couples TRBV5-1 to TRBJ1-1; 9 bases are shared with TRBD1. The V gene's germline CDR1 is SGHRS and CDR2 YFSETQ. The CDR3 loop spans 14 amino acids. J was trimmed by 3 bases and V by 4 bases; bases with no gene match: 4. CDR3 loop: CASSVGQGYTEAFF. CDR3 DNA sequence: TGCGCCAGCAGCGTTGGACAGGGGTACACTGAAGCTTTCTTT.

This chain joins TRBV5-1 and TRBJ2-5; D uncertain. The CDR3 contains 14 residues. Germline assignment: CDR1 SGHRS and CDR2 YFSETQ. The V and J ends lost 1 base and 5 bases respectively, with 12 bases between them. CDR3 DNA sequence: TGCGCCAGCAGCTTGTTCGAGGTCTCGGAGACCCAGTACTTC. Protein product: CASSLFEVSETQYF.

This rearrangement joins TRBV5-1 to TRBJ2-1; 8 nucleotides line up with TRBD1. CDR1 is SGHRS, CDR2 YFSETQ, per germline. With 6 bases clipped from V and 8 bases from J, the junction kept 7 bases outside the gene matches. The CDR3 has 13 residues. In DNA form, the CDR3 reads TGCGCCAGCACCCTGGACAGGGACGATGAGCAGTTCTTC. Translating gives CASTLDRDDEQFF.

The chain recombines TRBV7-9 with TRBJ1-2, with D unclear. Germline V lookup: CDR1 SEHNR, CDR2 FQNEAQ (reference sequence). Deletions cut 0 bases from V and 8 bases from J, with 13 bases between. The CDR3 has 14 residues. The CDR3 region has the DNA TGTGCCAGCAGCTTAGCGTGGCGGGTTGGAGGCTACACCTTC. Encoded protein: CASSLAWRVGGYTF.

The chain has TRBV5-6 and TRBJ2-7, with TRBD1 identical over 9 bases. The CDR3 has 15 residues. V gave up 5 bases and J gave up 1 base; unmatched junction bases: 7. CDR1 and CDR2 from the germline V gene are SGHDT and YYEEEE. CDR3 amino acids: CASRPWGQGSYEQYF. The DNA of the CDR3 is TGTGCCAGCAGACCCTGGGGACAGGGATCCTACGAGCAGTACTTC.